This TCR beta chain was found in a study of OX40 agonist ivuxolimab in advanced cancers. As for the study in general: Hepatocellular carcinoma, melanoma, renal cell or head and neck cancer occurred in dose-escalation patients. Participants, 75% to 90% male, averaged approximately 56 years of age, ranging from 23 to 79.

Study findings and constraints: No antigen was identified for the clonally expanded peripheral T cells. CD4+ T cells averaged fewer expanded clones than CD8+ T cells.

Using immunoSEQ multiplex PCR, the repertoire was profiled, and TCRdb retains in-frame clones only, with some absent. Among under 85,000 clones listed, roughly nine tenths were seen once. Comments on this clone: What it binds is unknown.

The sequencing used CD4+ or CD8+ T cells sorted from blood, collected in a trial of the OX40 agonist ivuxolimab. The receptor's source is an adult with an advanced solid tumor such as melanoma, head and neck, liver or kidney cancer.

The CDR3 here is CASSQTLYTYSSTDTQYF. The CDR3 DNA follows: TGTGCCAGCAGTCAAACTCTTTATACTTACTCTAGCACAGATACGCAGTATTTT. The J gene is TRBJ2-3, the V gene TRBV9; D ambiguous. The CDR3 totals 18 residues. Germline V gene lookup returns CDR1 SGDLS and CDR2 YYNGEE. V lost 5 bases and J 0 bases, leaving 22 bases between the germline ends.